This T cell receptor beta chain was sequenced during a study of T cell repertoires in cytomegalovirus infection. For the study at large: Recently identified HLA-C-restricted and well-studied HLA-B-restricted CMV epitopes were used.

Germline values: CDR1 SGHRS, CDR2 YFSETQ. The V and J ends lost 0 bases and 13 bases, in that order; junction bases with no gene match: 10. The CDR3 is 13 residues long. Via MiXCR, TCRdb re-called the reads, giving one row per CDR3 protein. Of approximately 1,000,000 distinct CDR3 sequences detected, under 40% appear once; the ten largest clones hold 13%. A note on this clonotype: Its antigen is as yet unknown.

Study results and limitations: Pooled public TCR beta family frequency picked out CMV carriers with the relevant HLA.

This TCR was recovered from a human donor in good health (CMV status not recorded). Some clones in this sample may be carry-over from other donors' samples. Sequencing was performed on cultured CD8+ T cells from PBMCs, taken from culture after CMV antigen stimulation. The chain recombines TRBV5-1 with TRBJ2-7; TRBD2 aligns across 7 bases. CDR3 coding DNA: TGCGCCAGCAGCTTGGCGGGGGGAGTGGACCTCTACTTC. Its protein is CASSLAGGVDLYF.